The source of this T cell receptor (beta chain) is a study of shared clonotypes between healthy human individuals. V was shortened by 0 bases and J by 7 bases, with 9 bases between the two germline ends. Looked up from germline, CDR1 is MGHRA and CDR2 is YSYEKL. CDR3 size: 13 residues. Positively selected for CCR7, the CD45RO-negative cells used as naive CD8 cells excluded terminally differentiated effector memory CD45RA+ cells. This clone was picked up a small number of times. Using immunoSEQ multiplex PCR, the repertoire was profiled, and TCRdb retains in-frame clones only, with some absent. The data hold about 2.1 million clones, with roughly 91% observed a single time.

The origin of this receptor is a man between 18 and 29 years old in good health. Some clones in this sample may be carry-over from other donors' samples. What was sequenced was naive CD8+ T cells from PBMCs. The chain joins TRBV4-1 to TRBJ1-2; D is undetermined. The CDR3 is CASSQEKGFGYTF. CDR3 DNA sequence: TGCGCCAGCAGCCAAGAGAAAGGGTTTGGCTACACCTTC.